These T cell receptor beta chains were read from a single sample in a study of blood T cell repertoires in COVID-19. The assay was immunoSEQ multiplex PCR, and TCRdb's table has in-frame clones only and misses some. The table records roughly 160,000 clones, approximately 90% of them present only once. What was sequenced was peripheral blood. All receptors come from a man between 18 and 29 years old with acute or convalescent COVID-19. The CDR3 runs from the conserved cysteine through the conserved F or W. The order of the fields is J gene, clone size, D gene, V gene, CDR3 DNA, CDR3 protein. D genes are given only for firm matches. Clone size is stated in some rows and not others, as once, few, many or a class when expanded.

j_call: TRBJ2-7; clone_size: NA; d_call: TRBD1; v_call: TRBV27; cdr3_nt: TGTGCCAGCAGACCGGGACAGGGTGCTCTCTACTCCGAGCAGTACTTC; cdr3_aa: CASRPGQGALYSEQYF
j_call: TRBJ1-2; clone_size: NA; d_call: TRBD1; v_call: TRBV19; cdr3_nt: TGTGCCAGTAGTATGCAGGGGGTTGCGAGCTATGGCTACACCTTC; cdr3_aa: CASSMQGVASYGYTF
j_call: TRBJ2-5; clone_size: NA; d_call: TRBD2; v_call: TRBV6-5; cdr3_nt: TGTGCCAGCAGGGATACCGGGACTAGCTGGGAGACCCAGTACTTC; cdr3_aa: CASRDTGTSWETQYF
j_call: TRBJ1-1; clone_size: NA; d_call: TRBD1; v_call: TRBV6-4; cdr3_nt: TGTGCCAGCAGCCCCAGGGGGGCCATGAACACTGAAGCTTTCTTT; cdr3_aa: CASSPRGAMNTEAFF
j_call: TRBJ1-2; clone_size: NA; d_call: NA; v_call: TRBV13; cdr3_nt: TGTGCCAGCAGCCCCCAGGGGCAGGGTGTTAAAGGCTACACCTTC; cdr3_aa: CASSPQGQGVKGYTF
j_call: TRBJ1-2; clone_size: NA; d_call: NA; v_call: TRBV30; cdr3_nt: TGTGCCTGGAGTGTACCGTTAGGAGGGGGCTACACCTTC; cdr3_aa: CAWSVPLGGGYTF
j_call: TRBJ1-5; clone_size: few; d_call: TRBD1; v_call: TRBV28; cdr3_nt: TGTGCCAGCACCCGCACAGGGGTCAATCAGCCCCAGCATTTT; cdr3_aa: CASTRTGVNQPQHF
j_call: TRBJ2-1; clone_size: NA; d_call: NA; v_call: TRBV3-1/TRBV3-2; cdr3_nt: TGTGCCAGCAGCCAAGGAGGGTCGAGCTCCTACAATGAGCAGTTCTTC; cdr3_aa: CASSQGGSSSYNEQFF
j_call: TRBJ1-3; clone_size: few; d_call: NA; v_call: TRBV5-1; cdr3_nt: TGCGCCAGCAGCTACTCGGGACAAGACTCTGGAAACACCATATATTTT; cdr3_aa: CASSYSGQDSGNTIYF
j_call: TRBJ2-6; clone_size: few; d_call: NA; v_call: TRBV19; cdr3_nt: TGTGCCAGTAGGGCAGCGGGGATCCAAACCGGGACAAGGGTCTCTGGGGCCAACGTCCTGACTTTC; cdr3_aa: CASRAAGIQTGTRVSGANVLTF
j_call: TRBJ2-1; clone_size: NA; d_call: NA; v_call: TRBV29-1; cdr3_nt: TGCAGCGCCGCCGATTACTACGCACCCGAGTTCTTC; cdr3_aa: CSAADYYAPEFF
j_call: TRBJ1-2; clone_size: NA; d_call: TRBD1; v_call: TRBV28; cdr3_nt: TGTGCCAGCAGTTTTCTGGAACAGGGGGCAAACTATGGCTACACCTTC; cdr3_aa: CASSFLEQGANYGYTF
j_call: TRBJ1-1; clone_size: NA; d_call: NA; v_call: TRBV5-1; cdr3_nt: TGCGCCAGCAGCCCGGTCCATGAGAACACTGAAGCTTTCTTT; cdr3_aa: CASSPVHENTEAFF
j_call: TRBJ2-3; clone_size: NA; d_call: NA; v_call: TRBV24-1; cdr3_nt: TGTGCCACCAGTGACCCGGACTTAGATACGCAGTATTTT; cdr3_aa: CATSDPDLDTQYF
j_call: TRBJ2-1; clone_size: few; d_call: TRBD2; v_call: TRBV6-6; cdr3_nt: TGTGCCAGCCGATGGACTAGCGGGAGGAATGAGCAGTTCTTC; cdr3_aa: CASRWTSGRNEQFF
j_call: TRBJ2-2; clone_size: NA; d_call: TRBD2; v_call: TRBV9; cdr3_nt: TGTGCCAGCAGCTCTCCTGCGGGGGGAACCGGGGAGCTGTTTTTT; cdr3_aa: CASSSPAGGTGELFF
j_call: TRBJ1-2; clone_size: NA; d_call: NA; v_call: TRBV3-1/TRBV3-2; cdr3_nt: TGTGCCAGCAGCCGGCGGAGAACGGGATATGGCTACACCTTC; cdr3_aa: CASSRRRTGYGYTF
j_call: TRBJ1-1; clone_size: once; d_call: NA; v_call: TRBV6-1; cdr3_nt: TGTGCCAGCAGTGAAATTGCTACTCTCTTCACTGAAGCTTTCTTT; cdr3_aa: CASSEIATLFTEAFF
j_call: TRBJ1-1; clone_size: NA; d_call: NA; v_call: TRBV9; cdr3_nt: TGTGCCAGCAGCGCCGGACAGCGGAACACTGAAGCTTTCTTT; cdr3_aa: CASSAGQRNTEAFF
j_call: TRBJ2-7; clone_size: once; d_call: NA; v_call: TRBV10-1; cdr3_nt: TGCGCCAGCAGTGAGGGGCTGGCTAGCCCTGAACGTGAGCAGTACTTC; cdr3_aa: CASSEGLASPEREQYF
j_call: TRBJ2-3; clone_size: once; d_call: TRBD2; v_call: TRBV6-1; cdr3_nt: TGTGCCAGCAGTGAAACACTGGGACTAGCGGGCATCCTCGGAGGCACAGATACGCAGTATTTT; cdr3_aa: CASSETLGLAGILGGTDTQYF
j_call: TRBJ2-7; clone_size: NA; d_call: TRBD2; v_call: TRBV30; cdr3_nt: TGTGCCTGGAGTCTCACCCACCTGACTAGCGGGAGTAGCAACGAGCAGTACTTC; cdr3_aa: CAWSLTHLTSGSSNEQYF
j_call: TRBJ2-1; clone_size: once; d_call: TRBD1; v_call: TRBV5-1; cdr3_nt: TGCGCCAGCAGCGTCCGGACAGGGGGCGGCTACAATGAGCAGTTCTTC; cdr3_aa: CASSVRTGGGYNEQFF
j_call: TRBJ1-1; clone_size: once; d_call: NA; v_call: TRBV3-1/TRBV3-2; cdr3_nt: TGTGCCAGCAGCCAAGAGGTACTGAAAAACACTGAAGCTTTCTTT; cdr3_aa: CASSQEVLKNTEAFF
j_call: TRBJ1-3; clone_size: NA; d_call: TRBD1; v_call: TRBV7-6; cdr3_nt: TGTGCCAGCAGCTCCATCGGGACAGCCCCTGGAAACACCATATATTTT; cdr3_aa: CASSSIGTAPGNTIYF
j_call: TRBJ1-2; clone_size: NA; d_call: TRBD1; v_call: TRBV9; cdr3_nt: TGTGCCAGCAGCGCCGACAGGGGCCGCCTGGATGGCTACACCTTC; cdr3_aa: CASSADRGRLDGYTF
j_call: TRBJ1-2; clone_size: few; d_call: NA; v_call: TRBV5-1; cdr3_nt: TGCGCCAGCAGCTCTAACCTTCCTACTTTGGATGGCTACACCTTC; cdr3_aa: CASSSNLPTLDGYTF
j_call: TRBJ1-1; clone_size: NA; d_call: NA; v_call: TRBV4-2; cdr3_nt: TGTGCCAGCAGCCAATACGGGAACACTGAAGCTTTCTTT; cdr3_aa: CASSQYGNTEAFF
j_call: TRBJ1-6; clone_size: NA; d_call: NA; v_call: TRBV10-2; cdr3_nt: TGCGCCAGCAGTGTTGCGGGGGAAGGTCATAATTCACCCCTCCACTTT; cdr3_aa: CASSVAGEGHNSPLHF
j_call: TRBJ2-3; clone_size: NA; d_call: NA; v_call: TRBV4-1; cdr3_nt: TGCGCCAGCAGCCAAGTGAACTCTCCCACAGATACGCAGTATTTT; cdr3_aa: CASSQVNSPTDTQYF
j_call: TRBJ2-7; clone_size: once; d_call: NA; v_call: TRBV27; cdr3_nt: TGTGCCAGCAGTACCCGCGGAGGGGAAATTTCCGAGCAGTACTTC; cdr3_aa: CASSTRGGEISEQYF
j_call: TRBJ1-5; clone_size: NA; d_call: NA; v_call: TRBV6-2/TRBV6-3; cdr3_nt: TGTGCCAGCAGTTACGCCTTTCGACAGATAAATCAGCCCCAGCATTTT; cdr3_aa: CASSYAFRQINQPQHF
j_call: TRBJ2-1; clone_size: NA; d_call: NA; v_call: TRBV5-1; cdr3_nt: TGCGCCAGCAGCACGGGGGACGGTCCAGGGGAGCAGTTCTTC; cdr3_aa: CASSTGDGPGEQFF
j_call: TRBJ1-5; clone_size: NA; d_call: TRBD1; v_call: TRBV7-2; cdr3_nt: TGTGCCAGCAGCCTCGCAGACAGGGTATATCAGCCCCAGCATTTT; cdr3_aa: CASSLADRVYQPQHF
j_call: TRBJ1-2; clone_size: NA; d_call: NA; v_call: TRBV5-1; cdr3_nt: TGCGCCAGCAGCTTGGACAGTTATGGCTACACCTTC; cdr3_aa: CASSLDSYGYTF
j_call: TRBJ1-2; clone_size: NA; d_call: TRBD1; v_call: TRBV24-1; cdr3_nt: TGTGCCACCAGTGAGGGGGACAGCGAGGGCTACACCTTC; cdr3_aa: CATSEGDSEGYTF
j_call: TRBJ2-7; clone_size: NA; d_call: TRBD1; v_call: TRBV27; cdr3_nt: TGTGCCAGCAGTTCTTTCGACAGGGGCTACGAGCAGTACTTC; cdr3_aa: CASSSFDRGYEQYF
j_call: TRBJ2-1; clone_size: NA; d_call: NA; v_call: TRBV18; cdr3_nt: TGTGCCAGCTCACCTTCCTCGGGGGTCTCCTACAATGAGCAGTTCTTC; cdr3_aa: CASSPSSGVSYNEQFF
j_call: TRBJ2-1; clone_size: NA; d_call: TRBD1; v_call: TRBV30; cdr3_nt: TGTGCCTGGAGCGTCGGACAGGCCGGACAGTTCTTC; cdr3_aa: CAWSVGQAGQFF
j_call: TRBJ1-1; clone_size: NA; d_call: NA; v_call: TRBV29-1; cdr3_nt: TGCAGCGTTGCTCTAGGGGGGAACACTGAAGCTTTCTTT; cdr3_aa: CSVALGGNTEAFF
j_call: TRBJ1-6; clone_size: few; d_call: TRBD1; v_call: TRBV11-2; cdr3_nt: TGTGCCAGCAGTTCCGGATACAGGGGACGTTCACCCCTCCACTTT; cdr3_aa: CASSSGYRGRSPLHF
j_call: TRBJ2-5; clone_size: NA; d_call: TRBD1; v_call: TRBV18; cdr3_nt: TGTGCCAGCTCACGAGGGACAGGTCGGCAGGAGACCCAGTACTTC; cdr3_aa: CASSRGTGRQETQYF
j_call: TRBJ1-5; clone_size: NA; d_call: NA; v_call: TRBV5-1; cdr3_nt: TGCGCCAGCAGTTTGGACAGTTATCAGCCCCAGCATTTT; cdr3_aa: CASSLDSYQPQHF
j_call: TRBJ2-3; clone_size: NA; d_call: NA; v_call: TRBV2; cdr3_nt: TGTGCCATGCGCGGGACCCAGGATACGCAGTATTTT; cdr3_aa: CAMRGTQDTQYF
j_call: TRBJ1-5; clone_size: few; d_call: TRBD1; v_call: TRBV19; cdr3_nt: TGTGCCAGTAGTATTGGACAGGGTCATCAGCCCCAGCATTTT; cdr3_aa: CASSIGQGHQPQHF
j_call: TRBJ2-7; clone_size: NA; d_call: NA; v_call: TRBV20-1; cdr3_nt: TGCAGTGCTAGCGGTTCCTACGAGCAGTACTTC; cdr3_aa: CSASGSYEQYF